These 22 T cell receptor beta chains share one sample of origin, sequenced in a study of OX40 agonist ivuxolimab in advanced cancers. Only in-frame clones appear in the TCRdb table, and some are missing; sequencing was by immunoSEQ multiplex PCR. This sample has tens of thousands of clones, with over 75% found just once. This sample comprised CD4+ or CD8+ T cells sorted from blood, obtained in a trial of the OX40 agonist ivuxolimab. Receptors were obtained from an adult with an advanced solid tumor such as melanoma, head and neck, liver or kidney cancer.

This clone was recorded only once. The chain uses TRBV5-1 and TRBJ1-5; 8 bases map to TRBD1. The CDR3 is 15 residues long. Germline CDR1 reads SGHRS; CDR2 reads YFSETQ. V lost 0 bases and J lost 6; bases outside the gene matches: 5. DNA for the CDR3: TGCGCCAGCAGCTTGGAGGGACAGGATGGTCAGCCCCAGCATTTT. This encodes CASSLEGQDGQPQHF.

V and J are TRBV28 and TRBJ1-6; D gene uncertain. The germline gives CDR1 MDHEN, CDR2 SYDVKM. Trimming removed 3 bases from V and 6 bases from J, with 3 bases in between. The CDR3 consists of 12 residues. For the CDR3, the DNA is TGTGCCAGCAGTTTCGCTAATTCACCCCTCCACTTT. Translating gives CASSFANSPLHF.

In DNA form, the CDR3 reads TGCGCCAGCAGCCAAGTGGGCAGGAGCTCCTACAATGAGCAGTTCTTC. Translating it yields CASSQVGRSSYNEQFF. V and J are TRBV4-1 and TRBJ2-1; D is uncertain. Trimming cost V 1 base and J 0 bases, with 10 bases left between them. Per the germline V gene, CDR1 is MGHRA and CDR2 is YSYEKL. This CDR3 is 16 amino acids long.

The genes are TRBV28 and TRBJ1-4; weak D call: TRBD1 (5 bases). The CDR3 is 14 amino acids. Germline V gene lookup returns CDR1 MDHEN and CDR2 SYDVKM. Trimming left V 7 bases short and J 8 bases short, with 17 bases between. CDR3 in DNA: TGTGCCAGCACATCCGCGGGGGGATTCGAAAAACTGTTTTTT. Amino acid sequence: CASTSAGGFEKLFF.

This clone was seen only a few times. The genes are TRBV7-8 and TRBJ2-7; the match to TRBD2 covers 10 bases. With 7 bases clipped from V and 2 bases from J, the junction kept 5 bases outside the gene matches. Germline assignment: CDR1 SGHVS and CDR2 FQNEAQ. The CDR3 consists of 14 residues. In DNA, the CDR3 is TGTGCCAGCACCAGACTAGCGGGTACCTACGAGCAGTACTTC. Its translation: CASTRLAGTYEQYF.

The chain has TRBV2 and TRBJ1-5; TRBD1 might be the D (5 bases). The CDR3 is 19 amino acids. The V gene lost 0 bases and the J gene lost 7 bases, with 25 bases spanning the gap. CDR1 and CDR2 from the germline V gene are SNHLY and FYNNEI. CDR3 DNA: TGTGCCAGCAGTGAAGCGCTTGGGATGACAGCGGGAACAGGACAGCCCCAGCATTTT. This sequence encodes CASSEALGMTAGTGQPQHF.

The chain is built from TRBV28 and TRBJ2-5, with D unresolved. Between the trimmed V and J ends, which lost 3 bases and 3 bases, there was a span of 5 bases. The CDR3 is 12 amino acids. Germline CDR1 is MDHEN and CDR2 is SYDVKM. For the CDR3, the DNA is TGTGCCAGCAGTTTGGGAAAAGAGACCCAGTACTTC. Protein sequence: CASSLGKETQYF.

The count of this clone is one. Written as DNA, the CDR3 is TGTGCCAGCTCAGCGACAGGAGATTCCTACGAGCAGTACTTC. Residues: CASSATGDSYEQYF. The rearrangement joins TRBV18 to TRBJ2-7, with TRBD1 as a possible D gene (6 bases). Trimming removed 5 bases from V and 1 base from J, with 12 bases in between. Germline CDR1 and CDR2: KGHSH and LQKENI. The CDR3 has 14 amino acids.

The rearrangement uses TRBV6-1 and TRBJ2-1; 8 nucleotides line up with TRBD2. In germline, CDR1 is MNHNS, CDR2 SASEGT. The CDR3 is made up of 18 amino acids. V lost 1 base and J lost 1; bases outside the gene matches: 9. CDR3 nucleotide sequence: TGTGCCAGCAGTGAAGGTTCGGCTAGCGGGCCGTCCTACAATGAGCAGTTCTTC. Translating gives CASSEGSASGPSYNEQFF.

The V gene is TRBV7-9, the J gene TRBJ2-1, with TRBD2 matching over 14 bases. With 5 bases clipped from V and 3 bases from J, the junction kept 3 bases outside the gene matches. Germline CDR1 is SEHNR and CDR2 is FQNEAQ (reference sequence). This CDR3 has 16 residues. The CDR3 loop reads CASSPGTSGSYNEQFF. The CDR3 DNA sequence: TGTGCCAGCAGCCCGGGGACTAGCGGGAGCTACAATGAGCAGTTCTTC. Using reference TRBV7-9 and TRBJ2-1 for the parts outside the CDR3, the full variable domain is DTGVSQNPRHKITKRGQNVTFRCDPISEHNRLYWYRQTLGQGPEFLTYFQNEAQLEKSRLLSDRFSAERPKGSFSTLEIQRTEQGDSAMYLCASSPGTSGSYNEQFFGPGTRLTVL.

This rearrangement joins TRBV27 to TRBJ2-7; 9 nucleotides line up with TRBD1. Germline V lookup: CDR1 MNHEY, CDR2 SMNVEV (reference sequence). This CDR3 comprises 15 residues. The junction had 7 bases not matched to a gene; V was cut back by 5 bases and J by 2 bases. CDR3 coding DNA: TGTGCCAGCAGTCGTCTGGGACAGGGAGCCTACGAGCAGTACTTC. The encoded protein is CASSRLGQGAYEQYF.

The chain is built from TRBV5-6 and TRBJ1-3, with unresolved D. CDR3 size: 9 residues. Trimming removed 10 bases at V and 9 bases at J, with 8 bases between. The V gene's germline CDR1 is SGHDT and CDR2 YYEEEE. The CDR3 region is CAGLPTIYF. CDR3 nucleotides: TGTGCCGGCCTGCCCACCATATATTTT.

The V and J genes are TRBV19 and TRBJ2-1, with 7 bases lining up with TRBD1. Germline CDR1 and CDR2: LNHDA and SQIVND (reference sequence). J lost 0 bases, V lost 6 bases, and 2 bases had no gene match. The CDR3 is 14 amino acids. The CDR3 sequence: CASRTGSSYNEQFF. Here the CDR3 DNA reads TGTGCCAGTAGGACAGGGAGCTCCTACAATGAGCAGTTCTTC.

The V call is TRBV9, the J call TRBJ1-2; 7 nucleotides align to TRBD1. The CDR3 spans 14 residues. The V and J ends lost 0 bases and 3 bases, in that order; junction bases with no gene match: 2. Germline V CDR1 and CDR2: SGDLS, YYNGEE. As DNA, the CDR3 is TGTGCCAGCAGCGTAGCGGGACAGCACTATGGCTACACCTTC. It is translated as CASSVAGQHYGYTF.

The chain employs TRBV5-4 and TRBJ2-2; 9 nucleotides match TRBD1. With V trimmed by 5 bases and J by 1 base, 9 bases remained unmatched. Germline V gene lookup returns CDR1 SGHNT and CDR2 YYREEE (reference sequence). This CDR3 comprises 17 residues. The CDR3 is CASSPNPDRGNTGELFF. CDR3 in DNA: TGTGCCAGCAGTCCGAACCCGGACAGGGGGAACACCGGGGAGCTGTTTTTT.

This clone was found a few times. The chain has TRBV2 and TRBJ1-2; D is ambiguous. In germline, CDR1 is SNHLY, CDR2 FYNNEI. The CDR3 is made up of 16 amino acids. The V end was cut by 2 bases, the J end by 4 bases, with 17 bases between. The DNA for the CDR3 is TGTGCCAGCAGTGAATGGGATAGACCAGGTCCCTATGGCTACACCTTC. This translates into CASSEWDRPGPYGYTF.

The V gene is TRBV5-4, the J gene TRBJ2-1; the match to TRBD2 covers 8 bases. CDR1 and CDR2 from the germline V gene are SGHNT and YYREEE (reference sequence). The V gene end was trimmed by 4 bases and the J gene end by 6 bases; junction bases not matched to a gene: 3. This CDR3 spans 13 amino acids. CDR3 DNA: TGTGCCAGCAGCACGGGACTAGTCAATGAGCAGTTCTTC. This encodes CASSTGLVNEQFF.

This clone occurred once. V gene TRBV5-5 combines with J gene TRBJ2-2; TRBD1 matches 8 bases. Germline V gene sequence: CDR1 SGHKS, CDR2 YYEKEE (reference sequence). The V gene end was trimmed by 2 bases and the J gene end by 7 bases; junction bases not matched to a gene: 7. The CDR3 consists of 15 residues. This CDR3 is CASSFDDRGFGELFF. CDR3 nucleotide sequence: TGTGCCAGCAGCTTTGATGACAGGGGATTCGGGGAGCTGTTTTTT.

This sequence joins TRBV18 and TRBJ2-1; D unresolved. V shed 2 bases and J shed 4 bases, with 6 bases lying between them. Looked up from germline, CDR1 is KGHSH and CDR2 is LQKENI. The CDR3 is 13 amino acids. CDR3 sequence reads: CASSPGPYNEQFF. The CDR3 nucleotides read TGTGCCAGCTCACCAGGGCCGTACAATGAGCAGTTCTTC.

V and J are TRBV27 and TRBJ2-4; possible D gene TRBD1, 7 bases. The CDR3 is 14 residues long. V lost 2 bases to trimming and J lost 6 bases, with 11 bases between them. CDR1 MNHEY and CDR2 SMNVEV come from the germline V gene (reference sequence). CDR3 amino acids: CASSLGGGINIQYF. The CDR3 coding sequence is TGTGCCAGCAGTTTAGGAGGGGGCATAAACATTCAGTACTTC.

The chain recombines TRBV18 with TRBJ1-4; a possible D gene is TRBD1 (6 bases). CDR3 length: 14 amino acids. Germline assignment: CDR1 KGHSH and CDR2 LQKENI. The germline V and J ends were trimmed by 5 bases and 3 bases, with 10 bases remaining between them. For the CDR3, the DNA is TGTGCCAGCTCAGCGACAGGACCTAATGAAAAACTGTTTTTT. Translating gives CASSATGPNEKLFF.

The rearrangement links TRBV9 to TRBJ2-1, with 9 bases identical to TRBD2. CDR3 length equals 15 residues. The ends lost 4 bases at V and 9 bases at J; junction bases unmatched: 11. CDR1 is SGDLS and CDR2 is YYNGEE in the germline V gene. The CDR3 region is CASSSEAGGGGEQFF. The CDR3, as DNA: TGTGCCAGCAGCTCCGAAGCGGGAGGCGGTGGTGAGCAGTTCTTC. Supplemented by reference TRBV9 and TRBJ2-1, the full variable domain reads DSGVTQTPKHLITATGQRVTLRCSPRSGDLSVYWYQQSLDQGLQFLIQYYNGEERAKGNILERFSAQQFPDLHSELNLSSLELGDSALYFCASSSEAGGGGEQFFGPGTRLTVL.